This entry concerns a single T cell receptor (beta chain). No antigen is known for it. The data were obtained in a study of radiotherapy plus CTLA-4 blockade in lung cancer. Across the whole study: Among enrolled patients, roughly 18% responded and roughly 28% achieved disease control.

The germline V and J ends were trimmed by 1 base and 8 bases, with 17 bases remaining between them. CDR1 and CDR2 (germline): SGHTA, FQGTGA. There are 16 residues in the CDR3. Each patient with chemo-refractory metastatic non-small-cell lung cancer was treated with focal radiation plus CTLA-4 blockade using ipilimumab. Whole-study results and caveats: Among blood TCR repertoires after radiotherapy plus ipilimumab, tumor-derived clones expanded. Best predicting response, reportedly, were early blood T cell clone dynamics, with interferon-beta.

The method was immunoSEQ multiplex PCR; TCRdb's version includes in-frame clones alone and lacks a portion of them. There are about 98,000 clones in the sample; roughly 80% occur only once, and 3% to 3.5% lies in the top ten. V gene TRBV7-3 combines with J gene TRBJ2-2; D possibly corresponds to TRBD2 (6 bases). The clonotype comes from a human donor with non-small cell lung cancer who had a partial response to radiotherapy plus ipilimumab. The sequencing here drew on peripheral blood, taken from a patient treated with radiotherapy plus ipilimumab. As DNA, the CDR3 is TGTGCCAGCAGCTTAAATAGCGGTACCATCGGGGGGGAGCTGTTTTTT. Amino acid sequence: CASSLNSGTIGGELFF. Combining the CDR3 with reference TRBV7-3 and TRBJ2-2 gives the whole variable domain GAGVSQTPSNKVTEKGKYVELRCDPISGHTALYWYRQSLGQGPEFLIYFQGTGAADDSGLPNDRFFAVRPEGSVSTLKIQRTERGDSAVYLCASSLNSGTIGGELFFGEGSRLTVL.